This T cell receptor (beta chain) emerged from a study of T cell clonotyping in hematopoietic cell transplantation. For this clone: Antigen unknown. The sample contains more than one DNA sequence encoding this CDR3.

Recipients were bled about 28 days pretransplant and at posttransplant days 30, 100, 180. CDR1 and CDR2 from the germline V gene are SQVTM and ANQGSEA. The CDR3 length is 13 residues. Trimming removed 4 bases at V and 1 base at J, with 11 bases between. The assay was immunoSEQ multiplex PCR, and TCRdb's table has in-frame clones only and misses some. The sample includes 5,500 to 7,000 clones, approximately 87% seen only once; the top ten take about 14%. Findings of the study overall: Graft donor and pretransplant recipient Inverse Simpson Index values predicted broader posttransplant TCR diversity. Without cell sorting, CD4 versus CD8 contributions remain unresolved. Few recipient clonotypes overlapped donors; over 95% were de novo at given depth.

The chain recombines TRBV29-1 with TRBJ2-7, with D perhaps matching TRBD2 (5 bases). The source material was peripheral blood mononuclear cells, sampled 180 days after allogeneic stem cell transplant. This clonotype was sampled from a female patient in her fifties who had an allogeneic stem cell transplant from an unrelated donor, so the T cells may come from the graft donor. Some clones in this sample may be carry-over from other donors' samples. CDR3 residues: CSVGSGLSYEQYF. The CDR3 DNA is TGCAGCGTTGGGTCCGGACTTTCCTACGAGCAGTACTTC.